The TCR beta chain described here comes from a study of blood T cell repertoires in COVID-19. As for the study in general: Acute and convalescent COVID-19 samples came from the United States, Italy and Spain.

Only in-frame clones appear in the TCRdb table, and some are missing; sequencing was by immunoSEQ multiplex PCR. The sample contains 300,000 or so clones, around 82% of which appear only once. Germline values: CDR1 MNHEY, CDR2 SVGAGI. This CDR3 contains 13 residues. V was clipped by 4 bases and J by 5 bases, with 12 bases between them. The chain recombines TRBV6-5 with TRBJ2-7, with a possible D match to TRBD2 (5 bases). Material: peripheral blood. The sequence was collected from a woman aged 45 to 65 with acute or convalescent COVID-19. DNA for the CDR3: TGTGCCAGCAGTTCCTTCGACGGGGACGAGCAGTACTTC. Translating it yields CASSSFDGDEQYF.